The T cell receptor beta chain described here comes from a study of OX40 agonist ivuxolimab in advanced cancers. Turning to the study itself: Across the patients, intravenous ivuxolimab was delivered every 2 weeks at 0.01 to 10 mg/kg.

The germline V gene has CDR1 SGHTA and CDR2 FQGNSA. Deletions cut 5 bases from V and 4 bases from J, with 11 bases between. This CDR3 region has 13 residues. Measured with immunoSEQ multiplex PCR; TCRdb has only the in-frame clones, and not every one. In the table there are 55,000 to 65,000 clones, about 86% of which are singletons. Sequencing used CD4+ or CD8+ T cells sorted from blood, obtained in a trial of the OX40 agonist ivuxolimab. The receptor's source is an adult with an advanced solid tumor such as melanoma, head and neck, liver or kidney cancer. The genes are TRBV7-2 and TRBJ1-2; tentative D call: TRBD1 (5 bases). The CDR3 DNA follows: TGTGCCAGCAGCACCTGGGGCTTCTATGGCTACACCTTC. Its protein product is CASSTWGFYGYTF.